The present entry profiles one T cell receptor beta chain with its context. These data originate in a study of blood T cell repertoires in COVID-19. The assay was immunoSEQ multiplex PCR, and TCRdb's table has in-frame clones only and misses some. The sample lists fewer than 250,000 clones; roughly 90% were seen once. This TCR came from a woman aged 55-69 years with acute or convalescent COVID-19. The specimen was peripheral blood.

This chain's CDR3 is CASSVSGTRNTGELFF. DNA for the CDR3: TGTGCCAGCAGTGTTTCCGGGACTAGGAACACCGGGGAGCTGTTTTTT. The J gene is TRBJ2-2, the V gene TRBV6-1, with 8 bases matching TRBD2. The length of the CDR3 is 16 residues. With V trimmed by 4 bases and J by 1 base, 5 bases remained unmatched. CDR1 and CDR2 from the germline V gene are MNHNS and SASEGT.